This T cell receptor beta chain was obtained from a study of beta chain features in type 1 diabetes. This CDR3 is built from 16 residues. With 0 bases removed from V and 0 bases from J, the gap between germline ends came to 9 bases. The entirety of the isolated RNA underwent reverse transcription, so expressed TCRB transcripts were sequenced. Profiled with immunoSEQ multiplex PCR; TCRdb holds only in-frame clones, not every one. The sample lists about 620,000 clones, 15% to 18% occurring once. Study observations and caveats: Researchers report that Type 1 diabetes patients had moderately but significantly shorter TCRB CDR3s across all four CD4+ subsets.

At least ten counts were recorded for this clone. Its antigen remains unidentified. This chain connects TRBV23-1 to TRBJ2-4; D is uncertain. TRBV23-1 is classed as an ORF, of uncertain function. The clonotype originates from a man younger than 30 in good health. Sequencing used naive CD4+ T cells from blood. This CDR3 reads CASSQSCLLAKNIQYF. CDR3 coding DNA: TGCGCCAGCAGTCAATCATGTCTACTAGCCAAAAACATTCAGTACTTC.